This TCR beta chain came from a study of OX40 agonist ivuxolimab in advanced cancers. About the investigation overall: The costimulatory receptor OX40 (CD134) was targeted by ivuxolimab, a fully human IgG2 agonistic monoclonal antibody. Intravenous ivuxolimab was administered to patients every 2 weeks at six dose levels: 0.01, 0.1, 0.3, 1.5, 3 and 10 mg/kg. Of the roughly 51 patients in dose escalation, about 20 had hepatocellular carcinoma, some 15 had melanoma, 9 had renal cell carcinoma and 9 had head and neck cancer. The paper reports the monotherapy dose-escalation portion (N = 52 patients) of the phase I ivuxolimab trial. Partial responses were achieved by three dose-escalation patients, of whom one had hepatocellular carcinoma and two had cutaneous melanoma. Peripheral TCRbeta sequencing aimed to test whether ivuxolimab altered TCR sequence diversity and caused clonal T-cell expansion. In the dose-escalation cohort, 82.7% of patients were male, and the mean age was roughly 60 years with a range of roughly 20 to 80. Patients were allowed to have had prior anti-PD-1, anti-PD-L1 or anti-CTLA-4 therapy, and around 43% of the dose-escalation patients had been treated with checkpoint inhibitors.

Genomic DNA was extracted from sorted cells for sequencing of the TCRbeta CDR3 region. The immunoSEQ Assay was used to sequence the TCRbeta CDR3 regions. TCRdb limited this immuneACCESS table to in-frame rearrangements with V and J called. A share of clones is missing; checked studies link under half to unresolved V genes, and the rest is unexplained. The sample includes about 68,000 clones, with 85% to 95% observed a single time. Roughly 1% of the sample lies in the top ten. The CDR3 spans 11 residues, from the cysteine through the phenylalanine. Here the CDR3 DNA is all that survives: 33 bases in frame from base 1. CDR1 and CDR2, looked up from the germline V gene (reference sequence), are GTSNPN and SVGIG. The V end loses 2 bases and the J end loses 10 bases, and a stretch of 9 bases separates them. Results and caveats for the whole study, not just this receptor: In the 0.1-3.0 mg/kg groups, partial responders had among the lowest normalized peripheral clonal expansion, particularly in CD8+ T cells. After ivuxolimab, expanded clones were on average more numerous among CD8+ T cells than among CD4+ T cells. Low levels of normalized T-cell clonal expansion were also seen in some nonresponding patients. At doses of 0.1 to 3.0 mg/kg, clonal expansion of both CD4+ and CD8+ T cells in blood was seen between baseline and week 6. Which antigens the clonally expanded peripheral T cells were specific for was not determined.

The trial excluded patients who had a history of autoimmune disease or who were on systemic immunosuppression. In every dose cohort, peripheral blood was drawn for TCR sequencing at baseline, cycle 4 day 1, and cycle 7 day 1. The samples were drawn from a first-in-human, open-label, multicenter phase I dose-escalation trial of ivuxolimab. Adults with locally advanced or metastatic melanoma, renal cell, hepatocellular, or head and neck squamous cell carcinoma were enrolled in the trial. Before TCR sequencing, CD4+ T cells and CD8+ T cells from peripheral blood were sorted into separate populations. On this clone: Which antigen it targets is not known. The input lacks base qualities; no much larger clone sits a single base away.

This TCR was sampled from an adult with an advanced solid tumor such as melanoma, head and neck, liver or kidney cancer. The material sequenced was CD4+ or CD8+ T cells sorted from blood, taken in a trial of the OX40 agonist ivuxolimab. In this chain, TRBV30 is recombined with TRBJ2-1; TRBD2 is possibly the D segment (5 matching bases). The CDR3 amino acid sequence is: CAWSLRVEQFF. Here is the DNA: TGTGCCTGGAGTCTGCGGGTGGAGCAGTTCTTC.